Each of the 4 T cell receptor beta chains below was sequenced from the same sample in a study of blood T cell repertoires in COVID-19. Profiled with immunoSEQ multiplex PCR; TCRdb holds only in-frame clones, not every one. In the table there are under 250,000 clones, 65% to 90% of which are singletons. The sequenced material came from PBMCs or T cells enriched from blood (not recorded which). The source is a woman in her 50s with acute COVID-19.

The chain combines TRBV20-1 with TRBJ2-3, with D possibly matching TRBD1 (5 bases). V lost 3 bases to trimming and J lost 5 bases, with 6 bases between them. Germline V lookup: CDR1 DFQATT, CDR2 SNEGSKA (reference sequence). This CDR3 has 11 residues. In DNA form, the CDR3 reads TGCAGTGCTAGCCAGGGAGATACGCAGTATTTT. It is translated as CSASQGDTQYF.

The chain uses TRBV6-5 and TRBJ2-1; TRBD1 matches at 7 bases. This CDR3 has 15 amino acids. CDR1 and CDR2 from the germline V gene are MNHEY and SVGAGI. V shed 2 bases, J shed 9 bases, and the junction held 10 bases outside the gene matches. CDR3 nucleotides: TGTGCCAGCAGTTACGGGACAGTCCTAACGAGTGAGCAGTTCTTC. Translation: CASSYGTVLTSEQFF.

This chain links TRBV10-3 with TRBJ1-3; D may be TRBD1 (5 bases). The CDR3 is made up of 17 amino acids. V shed 0 bases and J shed 0 bases, with 12 bases lying between them. Germline V lookup: CDR1 ENHRY, CDR2 SYGVKD. The CDR3 DNA reads TGTGCCATCAGTGAGTCTGCAGGGCGTTTCTCTGGAAACACCATATATTTT. It is translated as CAISESAGRFSGNTIYF.

This clone was seen more than once but under ten times. The chain couples TRBV4-3 to TRBJ1-3; D perhaps matches TRBD1 (6 bases). The CDR3 is 18 amino acids. In germline, CDR1 is LGHNA, CDR2 YSLEER. V was shortened by 2 bases and J by 0 bases, with 17 bases between the two germline ends. This CDR3 is CASSQYGTPSLSGNTIYF. The CDR3 nucleotides read TGCGCCAGCAGCCAATATGGGACACCTTCACTCTCTGGAAACACCATATATTTT.